This T cell receptor (beta chain) was sequenced during a study of blood T cell repertoires in COVID-19. Study details: The United States, Italy and Spain provided the acute and convalescent COVID-19 samples. PBMCs, B-cell-depleted T cells, or T cells were the source of the cDNA or gDNA that made up the material.

Trimming stripped 2 bases from V and 4 bases from J, with 7 bases between. The CDR3 spans 12 residues. The germline V gene encodes CDR1 SGDLS and CDR2 YYNGEE. Methods used by the authors: Quantification of nucleated cells was approximated via reference gene primer amplification. The repertoire was sequenced with immunoSEQ multiplex PCR; TCRdb's copy has only in-frame clones and lacks some. The DNA gave D and trimming, while V, J and clone size come from that table. Of 45,000 to 70,000 clones detected, around 80% appear once; the ten largest clones hold under 8.5%. The sequenced sample was peripheral blood. The chain combines TRBV9 with TRBJ2-7; D is undetermined. The clonotype originates from a woman aged 80 or over with acute or convalescent COVID-19. The CDR3: CASSVTGYEQYF. CDR3 coding DNA: TGTGCCAGCAGCGTGACTGGGTACGAGCAGTACTTC.